These T cell receptor beta chains were read from a single sample in a study of beta chain features in type 1 diabetes. The table came from immunoSEQ multiplex PCR; TCRdb's copy has only in-frame clones and leaves some out. The data show roughly 340,000 clones, roughly an eighth seen once. Sequenced sample: naive CD4+ T cells from blood. The receptors come from a woman between 18 and 29 years old with type 1 diabetes. CDR3s include the opening cysteine and the closing phenylalanine or tryptophan. D genes are given only for firm matches. Size values are once, few and many counts, or a class for expanded clones, and some rows have none.

D	size	V	J	DNA	CDR3
TRBD2	-	TRBV5-1	TRBJ2-1	TGCGCCAGCAGCTCCGGGACTAGCACCCATGAGCAGTTCTTC	CASSSGTSTHEQFF
-	-	TRBV4-3	TRBJ2-4	TGCGCCAGCAGCCAAGATTCCCCACCAGAAACCATTCAGTACTTC	CASSQDSPPETIQYF
-	-	TRBV5-1	TRBJ1-2	TGCGCCAGCAGCGAGGGAGTTAACTATGGCTACACCTTC	CASSEGVNYGYTF
-	-	TRBV5-1	TRBJ2-1	TGCGCCAGCAGCTTGGACGGGACTGCAACGACCGATGAGCAGTTCTTC	CASSLDGTATTDEQFF
-	-	TRBV19	TRBJ1-1	TGTGCCAGTAGTCTTCAGGGACTCAACACTGAAGCTTTCTTT	CASSLQGLNTEAFF
-	-	TRBV15	TRBJ1-1	TGTGCCACCAGCACGAATCGTGGTAGCACTGAAGCTTTCTTT	CATSTNRGSTEAFF
-	-	TRBV19	TRBJ2-7	TGTGCCAGTAGTATGCAGGACAGTTCCTACGAGCAGTACTTC	CASSMQDSSYEQYF
-	-	TRBV4-1	TRBJ2-1	TGCGCCAGCAGCCCTGCGTCGCTTCGGGCGGGAAATGAGCAGTTCTTC	CASSPASLRAGNEQFF
TRBD2	few	TRBV7-2	TRBJ2-7	TGTGCCAGCAGCCGTGACCGGGAGGGAATCCACGAGCAGTACTTC	CASSRDREGIHEQYF
-	few	TRBV21-1	TRBJ2-1	TGTGCCAGCAGCGTGAACAGCGGGAGGGCTTTGGGGCAGTTCTTC	CASSVNSGRALGQFF
TRBD2	-	TRBV2	TRBJ2-7	TGTGCCAGCAGCGCTCTAGCGGGAGGGCCCGGCGCGACCTACGAGCAGTACTTC	CASSALAGGPGATYEQYF
TRBD1	few	TRBV5-4	TRBJ2-5	TGTGCCAGCAGTTCGGGACAGGGGGCTAGAGAGACCCAGTACTTC	CASSSGQGARETQYF
TRBD2	-	TRBV5-1	TRBJ2-1	TGCGCCAGCAGCTTGGGGACTAGCGGGGGCCACAATGAGCAGTTCTTC	CASSLGTSGGHNEQFF
TRBD1	-	TRBV4-2	TRBJ2-1	TGTGCCAGCAGCTCACACGAGGCCGGGACAGGGCATTCAAATGAGCAGTTCTTC	CASSSHEAGTGHSNEQFF
-	-	TRBV21-1	TRBJ2-3	TGTGCCAGCAGCTGGGGGACAGGGCGCACAGATACGCAGTATTTT	CASSWGTGRTDTQYF
-	few	TRBV5-1	TRBJ2-5	TGCGCCAGCAGCCTACCGCCCCCCTCTCAGACCCAGTACTTC	CASSLPPPSQTQYF
TRBD1	-	TRBV5-4	TRBJ2-2	TGTGCCAGCAGTTCCGGGACAGGGAACACCGGGGAGCTGTTTTTT	CASSSGTGNTGELFF
TRBD1	few	TRBV2	TRBJ1-2	TGTGCCAGCATCCCACAGGGGAGTATTCGTGGCTACACCTTC	CASIPQGSIRGYTF